The next 22 T cell receptor beta chains were all read from a single sample in a study of prognosis after radiotherapy for stage I lung cancer. Multiplex PCR in two rounds served to amplify TCR beta CDR3 from genomic DNA. Initially, in first-round PCR, primers specific to each TRBV and TRBJ gene were used. In TCRdb, the multiplex PCR reads were re-called with MiXCR into one record per CDR3 protein. The sample shows around 21,000 distinct CDR3 sequences, approximately 46% of them seen only once. Sample: PBMCs, taken before or after stereotactic body radiation therapy (not recorded which). Receptors originate from a donor aged 50 or older with non-small cell lung cancer.

CDR3 DNA sequence: TGCGCCAGCCAGAAGCTGGACAGGGGACGGCACGAGCAGTACTTC. Translated, it gives CASQKLDRGRHEQYF. This chain joins TRBV5-1 and TRBJ2-7; 9 bases match TRBD1. This CDR3 spans 15 amino acids. Germline V gives CDR1 SGHRS, CDR2 YFSETQ. The ends lost 7 bases at V and 5 bases at J; junction bases unmatched: 13.

V and J are TRBV28 and TRBJ2-7; no clear D gene. V lost 5 bases, J lost 0 bases, and 17 bases lay in between. The CDR3 has 16 amino acids. Germline lookup yields CDR1 MDHEN and CDR2 SYDVKM. In DNA form, the CDR3 reads TGTGCCAGCAGTGCCTCCAGCTGGTGGGTCTCCTACGAGCAGTACTTC. Its protein is CASSASSWWVSYEQYF.

This clonotype was detected many times. The chain recombines TRBV24-1 with TRBJ2-3; weak D call: TRBD2 (5 bases). V was cut by 4 bases and J by 1 base, with 8 bases left in between. This CDR3 region has 14 residues. Per the germline V gene, CDR1 is KGHDR and CDR2 is SFDVKD. The CDR3 sequence: CATSDPGGTDTQYF. CDR3 DNA: TGTGCCACCAGTGACCCCGGGGGCACAGATACGCAGTATTTT.

By share, this clonotype counts as medium-sized (0.01 to 0.1%). The rearrangement links TRBV28 to TRBJ1-2, with TRBD1 matching over 7 bases. Germline CDR1 reads MDHEN; CDR2 reads SYDVKM. The length of the CDR3 is 15 residues. With V trimmed by 5 bases and J by 4 bases, 10 bases remained unmatched. In nucleotides, the CDR3 is TGTGCCAGCAGTCCTCCGACAGGGCAGGGCTATGGCTACACCTTC. It yields the protein CASSPPTGQGYGYTF.

The J gene is TRBJ2-1, the V gene TRBV6-1; TRBD2 matches at 10 bases. This CDR3 is built from 15 residues. V was pared by 6 bases and J by 2 bases, with 4 bases of the junction left unmatched. Looked up from germline, CDR1 is MNHNS and CDR2 is SASEGT. The CDR3 region has the DNA TGTGCCAGCAGGGTAGCGGGAGGCGCCTACAATGAGCAGTTCTTC. Protein sequence: CASRVAGGAYNEQFF.

The genes are TRBV27 and TRBJ2-7; D is possibly TRBD2 (5 bases). The length of the CDR3 is 16 residues. The V end was cut by 0 bases, the J end by 0 bases, with 12 bases between. Germline V gene sequence: CDR1 MNHEY, CDR2 SMNVEV (reference sequence). CDR3 residues: CASSLSEAGSSYEQYF. As DNA, the CDR3 is TGTGCCAGCAGTTTATCGGAGGCGGGTAGCTCCTACGAGCAGTACTTC.

A few counts support this clonotype. This may be a read error: a much more frequent sequence differs by one nucleotide. This sequence joins TRBV7-8 and TRBJ1-5, with D unresolved. Germline assignment: CDR1 SGHVS and CDR2 FQNEAQ. CDR3 length: 13 residues. Trimming removed 7 bases from V and 6 bases from J, with 13 bases in between. Here the CDR3 reads CASTHGGGQPQHF. In nucleotides, the CDR3 is TGTGCCAGCACCCATGGAGGTGGTCAGCCCCAGCATTTT.

This clonotype appeared many times. The chain combines TRBV4-1 with TRBJ2-7; 9 bases agree with TRBD2. This CDR3 contains 17 residues. The V and J ends lost 2 bases and 3 bases, in that order; junction bases with no gene match: 11. In germline, CDR1 is MGHRA, CDR2 YSYEKL. The CDR3 DNA reads TGCGCCAGCAGCCAATGGAAGCGGGAGGACCCTTTCTACGAGCAGTACTTC. The encoded protein is CASSQWKREDPFYEQYF.

This clonotype has only a few counts. The gene calls are TRBV10-1 and TRBJ1-5, with unresolved D. The CDR3 covers 15 residues. Germline V gene data show CDR1 as WNHNN and CDR2 as SYGVQD (reference sequence). Trimming pared 2 bases from V and 2 bases from J, leaving 10 bases between. The CDR3 DNA follows: TGCGCCAGCAGTGAGGGGCACGAGGGCAATCAGCCCCAGCATTTT. Its protein is CASSEGHEGNQPQHF.

A note on this clonotype: A far larger clone lies a single base away; this is likely a read error. The chain links TRBV6-8 to TRBJ2-2, with no clear D. Germline V gene sequence: CDR1 MNHGY, CDR2 SAAAGT. The CDR3 is 13 amino acids. The CDR3 sequence: CATSYRTAGELFF. The CDR3 DNA reads TGTGCCACCAGTTACCGGACGGCCGGGGAGCTGTTTTTT.

There are many counts of this clonotype. The rearrangement joins TRBV11-3 to TRBJ2-3; D might be TRBD1 (5 bases). Trimming cost V 8 bases and J 4 bases, with 13 bases left between them. Germline CDR1 is SGHNT and CDR2 is YENEEA. The CDR3 is made up of 13 amino acids. DNA for the CDR3: TGTGCCAGCTGCCGTCAAGGGGCAGATACGCAGTATTTT. Its translation is CASCRQGADTQYF.

Concerning this clonotype itself: A far larger clone is only one base removed, so a read error is likely. The V call is TRBV7-9, the J call TRBJ1-2; 7 bases match TRBD1. Germline lookup yields CDR1 SEHNR and CDR2 FQNEAQ (reference sequence). The CDR3 contains 15 residues. The CDR3 sequence is CASILGAGGGGGYTF. In DNA form, the CDR3 reads TGTGCCAGCATCTTAGGCGCAGGGGGTGGTGGTGGCTACACCTTC.

Worth noting for this clonotype: Only one base separates this from a far larger clonotype, so it likely reflects a read error. The V gene is TRBV7-2, the J gene TRBJ2-2; 8 bases map to TRBD2. CDR3 length: 15 amino acids. V gave up 7 bases and J gave up 5 bases; unmatched junction bases: 9. CDR1 is SGHTA and CDR2 is FQGNSA in the germline V gene. The CDR3 region is CASIRGGPLTGELFF. The CDR3, as DNA: TGTGCCAGCATCCGGGGGGGGCCTCTAACCGGGGAGCTGTTTTTT.

There are many counts of this clonotype. V and J are TRBV19 and TRBJ2-1; the D is unclear. Trimming removed 4 bases from V and 0 bases from J, with 13 bases in between. Per germline, CDR1 LNHDA and CDR2 SQIVND (reference sequence). The length of the CDR3 is 16 residues. CDR3 nucleotides: TGTGCCAGTAGTACGACCCGCCTAAGCTCCTACAATGAGCAGTTCTTC. Protein sequence: CASSTTRLSSYNEQFF.

The gene calls are TRBV15 and TRBJ2-5, with 10 positions matching TRBD2. Germline CDR1 LNHNV, CDR2 YYDKDF (reference sequence). V shed 1 base, J shed 4 bases, and the junction held 6 bases outside the gene matches. The CDR3 length is 16 residues. The CDR3 region is CATSRGPSGGRETQYF. The CDR3 nucleotides read TGTGCCACCAGCAGAGGCCCTAGCGGGGGTAGAGAGACCCAGTACTTC. The full variable domain, completed using reference TRBV15 and TRBJ2-5, is DAMVIQNPRYQVTQFGKPVTLSCSQTLNHNVMYWYQQKSSQAPKLLFHYYDKDFNNEADTPDNFQSRRPNTSFCFLDIRSPGLGDTAMYLCATSRGPSGGRETQYFGPGTRLLVL.

This clonotype turned up a few times. This may be a read error, as it is one base from a much larger clone. The chain uses TRBV27 and TRBJ2-1; the D is unclear. Germline V gene sequence: CDR1 MNHEY, CDR2 SMNVEV (reference sequence). The CDR3 has 13 amino acids. In nucleotides, the CDR3 is TGTGCCAGCATCCCTCACGATGGAGCAGAGCAGTCCTTC. Translating it yields CASIPHDGAEQSF.

This clonotype was detected many times. One end of the junction does not line up with germline, which may come from a read error. The genes are TRBV27 and TRBJ2-7; 8 bases map to TRBD2. Germline V gene data show CDR1 as MNHEY and CDR2 as SMNVEV (reference sequence). CDR3 length: 15 amino acids. This CDR3 is CASSVSGGGGYEQYF. For the CDR3, the DNA is TGTGCCAGCAGTGTATCCGGGGGGGGGGGTTACGAGCAGTACTTC.

A single count supports this clonotype. This chain links TRBV28 with TRBJ2-2; the match to TRBD1 covers 7 bases. This CDR3 region has 15 residues. Per germline, CDR1 MDHEN and CDR2 SYDVKM. J gave up 6 bases and V 7 bases, and 11 bases lay outside the gene matches. CDR3 sequence: CASNPDRLKSGELFF. CDR3 bases: TGTGCCAGCAACCCGGACAGGTTAAAGTCCGGGGAGCTGTTTTTT.

The V gene is TRBV7-3, the J gene TRBJ2-3; 8 bases agree with TRBD1. With 4 bases clipped from V and 4 bases from J, the junction kept 16 bases outside the gene matches. The CDR3 length is 18 residues. Germline lookup yields CDR1 SGHTA and CDR2 FQGTGA. Here the CDR3 DNA reads TGTGCCAGCAGCTCAGAACTCCTTGGGGACAGGCCACCAGATACGCAGTATTTT. Encoded protein: CASSSELLGDRPPDTQYF.

There are many counts of this clonotype. The rearrangement links TRBV29-1 to TRBJ2-1; tentatively, D is TRBD1 (5 bases). The CDR3 is 16 amino acids. The V end was cut by 0 bases, the J end by 0 bases, with 12 bases between. Germline V gives CDR1 SQVTM, CDR2 ANQGSEA. CDR3 residues: CSVEEQDLSSYNEQFF. CDR3 DNA: TGCAGCGTTGAAGAACAGGATCTCAGCTCCTACAATGAGCAGTTCTTC.

This clonotype appeared many times. The chain carries TRBV5-1 and TRBJ2-7; 8 bases line up with TRBD2. Germline V gene lookup returns CDR1 SGHRS and CDR2 YFSETQ. This CDR3 is built from 12 residues. The V and J ends lost 4 bases and 5 bases, in that order; junction bases with no gene match: 2. The CDR3 DNA sequence: TGCGCCAGCAGCCCGGGAGGGGACGAGCAGTACTTC. Amino acids: CASSPGGDEQYF.

This clonotype was picked up a small number of times. The CDR3 reads CASSRSVEELFF. The CDR3 bases are TGTGCCAGCAGCCGGAGCGTAGAGGAGCTGTTTTTT. The V and J genes are TRBV3-1 and TRBJ2-2; D ambiguous. CDR3 length: 12 amino acids. Germline CDR1 and CDR2: LGHDT and YNNKEL (reference sequence). V was trimmed by 4 bases and J by 10 bases, leaving 10 bases between them.